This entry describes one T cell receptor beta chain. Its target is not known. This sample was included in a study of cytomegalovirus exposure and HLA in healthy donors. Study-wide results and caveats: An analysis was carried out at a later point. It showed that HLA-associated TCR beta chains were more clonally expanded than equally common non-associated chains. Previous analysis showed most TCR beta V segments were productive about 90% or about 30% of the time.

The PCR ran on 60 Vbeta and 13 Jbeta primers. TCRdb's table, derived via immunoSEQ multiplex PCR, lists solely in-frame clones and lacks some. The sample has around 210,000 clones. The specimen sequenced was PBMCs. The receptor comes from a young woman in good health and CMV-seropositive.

Here the CDR3 DNA reads TGTGCCAGCTCCAGGACTGGGGCCAACGTCCTGACTTTC. This gives the protein CASSRTGANVLTF. The V gene is TRBV19, the J gene TRBJ2-6; no definite D call. Trimming pared 9 bases from V and 2 bases from J, leaving 8 bases between. Per the germline V gene, CDR1 is LNHDA and CDR2 is SQIVND (reference sequence). The CDR3 is 13 residues long.